These T cell receptor beta chains were read from a single sample in a study of tumor-infiltrating lymphocytes in primary liver carcinoma. TCRdb re-derived calls from the multiplex PCR reads in MiXCR, one entry per CDR3 protein. The table includes 310,000 or so distinct CDR3 sequences, more than 55% detected once. The sample was peripheral blood. These receptors were taken from a woman in her twenties or thirties with primary liver carcinoma and hepatitis B virus infection. CDR3s include the opening cysteine and the closing phenylalanine or tryptophan.

V	J	CDR3
TRBV4-1	TRBJ1-1	CASSPGIAPGDTEAFF
TRBV12-3/TRBV12-4	TRBJ2-1	CVSSLGLSGRRDEQFF
TRBV28	TRBJ1-2	CASSPSDEPYYGYTF
TRBV4-2	TRBJ2-7	CASSQDYADRFPYEQYF
TRBV5-4	TRBJ1-1	CASSPGGRLNTEAFF
TRBV28	TRBJ2-2	CASSLYGREKTGELFF
TRBV6-6	TRBJ1-1	CASSPTANIEAFF
TRBV6-5	TRBJ2-1	CASKGLQPYNEQFF
TRBV10-3	TRBJ1-1	CAISGQTGRVTEAFF
TRBV5-1	TRBJ2-7	CASSSGTTGNKQYF
TRBV6-1	TRBJ2-1	CASSELSGLYSEQFF
TRBV28	TRBJ2-7	CVSSLLGGRGEQYF
TRBV11-3	TRBJ2-3	CGSIPLRTDTQYF
TRBV11-2	TRBJ2-2	CACSSDRTVTGELFF
TRBV6-1	TRBJ2-5	CASYNSLQETQYF
TRBV29-1	TRBJ1-2	CSVVSRAGGRYGYTF
TRBV6-5	TRBJ2-7	CASSWTSGAYEQYF
TRBV11-2	TRBJ2-1	CASSLRGTAVYEQFF
TRBV5-6	TRBJ2-3	CASSLTLADTQYF
TRBV6-6	TRBJ2-3	CANSYSFGSGSTDTQYF
TRBV4-3	TRBJ2-7	CASSQEGRDSYERYF
TRBV4-1	TRBJ2-7	CASSQVFQPDEQYF
TRBV14	TRBJ2-1	CASSHLYGSNEQLF
TRBV11-2	TRBJ2-7	CASSFTTGSNEQYF
TRBV6-2/TRBV6-3	TRBJ2-7	CASSPRRGRVSYEQYF
TRBV4-1	TRBJ2-7	CASSQGAAGLRFEQYF
TRBV6-2/TRBV6-3	TRBJ2-5	CASSYFPTYHETQYF
TRBV6-2/TRBV6-3	TRBJ1-2	CASSSHHKTTGNYGYTF
TRBV6-6	TRBJ2-2	CPSSYQSMGTFVVPGELFF
TRBV6-2/TRBV6-3	TRBJ1-3	CATLESFGNAIYF
TRBV6-1	TRBJ2-3	CASSEMVAADTQYF
TRBV30	TRBJ1-6	CAWREDQTNSPLHF
TRBV6-1	TRBJ2-3	CASSGGHVGDTQYF
TRBV5-5	TRBJ2-5	CASIVGLNRGTQYF
TRBV6-1	TRBJ2-5	CASRTDGGETQYF
TRBV5-4	TRBJ2-3	CASSLAGGDTQYF
TRBV12-3/TRBV12-4	TRBJ2-2	CASIANLHGELFF
TRBV6-5	TRBJ1-6	CASSKQSAIYNSPLHF
TRBV12-3/TRBV12-4	TRBJ2-5	CASRIGGVGGTQYF
TRBV2	TRBJ2-7	CATSGLAGVRGNEQYF
TRBV7-9	TRBJ2-7	CASTEDFEQYF
TRBV29-1	TRBJ1-1	CSVDGLSTYTEAFF
TRBV2	TRBJ1-6	CASSEEGTYNSPLHF
TRBV11-2	TRBJ2-4	CASSSGQGSIQYF
TRBV12-3/TRBV12-4	TRBJ2-1	CASSTPDRGAINEQFF
TRBV7-9	TRBJ1-3	CASNSGGGNTIYF
TRBV2	TRBJ1-1	CASSLTGEAFF
TRBV12-3/TRBV12-4	TRBJ2-2	CASRRPAGGPGELFF
TRBV24-1	TRBJ2-2	CATSESRPAESGELFF
TRBV7-9	TRBJ2-3	CASSLLLAGATDTQYF
TRBV13	TRBJ2-1	CASSLEGLAGGVEQSF
TRBV12-3/TRBV12-4	TRBJ1-1	CASSWGHTEAFF